This T cell receptor (beta chain) was identified during a study of cytomegalovirus exposure and HLA in healthy donors. PCR used 60 Vbeta primers and 13 Jbeta primers. Generated by immunoSEQ multiplex PCR, the TCRdb table keeps only in-frame clones and is missing some. This repertoire comprises about 190,000 clones; its ten largest clones make up about 0.9%. A note on this clone: Its antigen is as yet unknown.

Study conclusions and caveats: A prior analysis recorded that most TCR beta V segments were productive about 87% or about 30% of the time. Being indistinguishable, some V segments were excluded, TRBV6-2 and TRBV6-3 among them. A later analysis linked around 15,000 TCR beta sequences to HLA alleles at 0.05 false discovery rate. In a later analysis, the majority of CMV-associated beta chains seemingly showed HLA restriction.

The CDR3 runs to 15 residues. Trimming removed 4 bases at V and 6 bases at J, with 17 bases between. CDR1 SGHKS and CDR2 YYEKEE come from the germline V gene (reference sequence). This sequence joins TRBV5-5 and TRBJ2-1, with D tentatively TRBD2 (5 bases). Sequencing was carried out using PBMCs. The TCR originated in a woman between 25 and 40 years old in good health and CMV-seropositive. The CDR3 nucleotides read TGTGCCAGCAGCATAACGGGGTCCCGGGGCAATGAGCAGTTCTTC. Its protein product is CASSITGSRGNEQFF.